This entry lists 2 T cell receptor beta chains sequenced from one sample in a study of blood T cell repertoires in COVID-19. Produced via immunoSEQ multiplex PCR; TCRdb's table is partial and in-frame only. In the table there are roughly 300,000 clones, 83% of which are singletons. The specimen sequenced was peripheral blood. The source is a woman aged 45-65 years with acute or convalescent COVID-19.

The chain combines TRBV19 with TRBJ1-2, with 9 nucleotides matching TRBD1. The CDR3 runs to 13 residues. Per the germline V gene, CDR1 is LNHDA and CDR2 is SQIVND (reference sequence). Trimming removed 9 bases from V and 5 bases from J; junction bases left unmatched: 7. The CDR3: CASRTGVVYGYTF. CDR3 DNA sequence: TGTGCCAGCCGGACAGGGGTTGTGTATGGCTACACCTTC.

The chain employs TRBV5-1 and TRBJ1-4; D possibly corresponds to TRBD1 (6 bases). The V gene lost 4 bases and the J gene lost 8 bases, with 18 bases spanning the gap. Per germline, CDR1 SGHRS and CDR2 YFSETQ. The CDR3 is made up of 15 amino acids. CDR3 amino acids: CASSKGRGFSEKLFF. The CDR3 DNA sequence: TGCGCCAGCAGCAAGGGTAGGGGGTTCTCGGAAAAACTGTTTTTT.